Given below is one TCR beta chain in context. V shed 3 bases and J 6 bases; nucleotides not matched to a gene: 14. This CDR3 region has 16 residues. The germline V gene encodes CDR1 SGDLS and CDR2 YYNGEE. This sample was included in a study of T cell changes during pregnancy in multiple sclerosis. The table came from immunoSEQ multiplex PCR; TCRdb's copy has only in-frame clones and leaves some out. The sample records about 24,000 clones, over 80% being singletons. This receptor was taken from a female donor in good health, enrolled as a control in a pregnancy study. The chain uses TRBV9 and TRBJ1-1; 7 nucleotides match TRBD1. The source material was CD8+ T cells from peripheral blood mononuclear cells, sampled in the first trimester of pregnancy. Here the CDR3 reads CASSARKQGSKAEAFF. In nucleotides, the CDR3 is TGTGCCAGCAGCGCCCGTAAACAGGGGAGTAAGGCTGAAGCTTTCTTT.